There are many counts of the clone carrying this TCR beta chain. The target antigen is unknown. The sample is drawn from a study of response to subunit inactivated influenza vaccine. Study-wide findings and caveats: Authors suggested seasonal influenza vaccinations each recruit few new T cells.

This CDR3 is built from 13 residues. Trimming pared 1 base from V and 0 bases from J, leaving 3 bases between. The germline V gene encodes CDR1 LGHDT and CDR2 YNNKEL (reference sequence). MiXCR, applied by TCRdb to the RT-PCR reads, yields one record per CDR3 protein. In the table there are 530,000 or so distinct CDR3 sequences, approximately 12% of which are singletons. This chain joins TRBV3-1 and TRBJ1-2; D ambiguous. The TCR sequence derives from a man between 45 and 60 years old who received an inactivated influenza vaccine. The material sequenced was PBMCs from blood, taken on the day of vaccination. The CDR3 here is CASSQATNYGYTF. DNA for the CDR3: TGTGCCAGCAGCCAAGCGACTAACTATGGCTACACCTTC.